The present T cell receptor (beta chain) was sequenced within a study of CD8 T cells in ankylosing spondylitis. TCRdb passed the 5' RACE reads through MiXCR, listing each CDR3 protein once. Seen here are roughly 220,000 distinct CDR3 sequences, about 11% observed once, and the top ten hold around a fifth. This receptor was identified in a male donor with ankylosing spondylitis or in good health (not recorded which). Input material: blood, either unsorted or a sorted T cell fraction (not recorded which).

The CDR3 nucleotides are TGTGCCAGCAGCCTCTCGGGGTCAGGAGAGACCCAGTACTTC. Its translation is CASSLSGSGETQYF. The chain carries TRBV7-3 and TRBJ2-5; D might be TRBD2 (5 bases). The CDR3 runs 14 residues. Germline CDR1 reads SGHTA; CDR2 reads FQGTGA. V lost 5 bases and J lost 4, with 14 bases in between.